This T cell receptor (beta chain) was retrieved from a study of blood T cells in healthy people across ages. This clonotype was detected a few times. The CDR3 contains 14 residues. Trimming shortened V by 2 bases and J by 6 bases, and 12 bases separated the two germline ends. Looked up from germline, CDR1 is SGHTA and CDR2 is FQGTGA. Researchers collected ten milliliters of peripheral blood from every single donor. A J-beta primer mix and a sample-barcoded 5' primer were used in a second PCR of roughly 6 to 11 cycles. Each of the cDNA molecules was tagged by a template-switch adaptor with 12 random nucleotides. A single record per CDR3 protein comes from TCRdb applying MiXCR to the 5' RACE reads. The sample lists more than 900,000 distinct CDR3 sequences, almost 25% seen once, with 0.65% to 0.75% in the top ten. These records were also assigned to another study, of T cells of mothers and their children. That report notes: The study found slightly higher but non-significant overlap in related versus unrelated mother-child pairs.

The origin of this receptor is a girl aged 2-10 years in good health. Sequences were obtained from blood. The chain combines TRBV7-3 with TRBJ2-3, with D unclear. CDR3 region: CASSLEKIGDTQYF. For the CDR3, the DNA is TGTGCCAGCAGCTTAGAGAAGATAGGGGATACGCAGTATTTT.